Reported below is one T cell receptor (beta chain). Its antigen is as yet unknown. This record belongs to a study of T cell repertoires in cytomegalovirus infection. At the level of the study: Public TCR beta signatures were indicative of both CMV infection and a matching HLA type.

CDR1 and CDR2 (germline): SGDLS, YYNGEE. The J segment lost 7 bases and the V segment lost 7 bases, leaving 7 bases of the junction unmatched. This CDR3 is 13 amino acids long. Via MiXCR, TCRdb re-called the reads, giving one row per CDR3 protein. The sample consists of hundreds of thousands of distinct CDR3 sequences, about 33% of them appearing once. The specimen comprised cultured CD8+ T cells from PBMCs, sampled from culture after CMV antigen stimulation. The source is a human donor in good health (CMV status not recorded). Some clones in this sample may be carry-over from other donors' samples. V gene TRBV9 combines with J gene TRBJ2-1, with TRBD1 identical over 8 bases. Here the CDR3 reads CASGRGQKNEQFF. The DNA for the CDR3 is TGTGCCAGCGGCAGGGGGCAAAAAAATGAGCAGTTCTTC.